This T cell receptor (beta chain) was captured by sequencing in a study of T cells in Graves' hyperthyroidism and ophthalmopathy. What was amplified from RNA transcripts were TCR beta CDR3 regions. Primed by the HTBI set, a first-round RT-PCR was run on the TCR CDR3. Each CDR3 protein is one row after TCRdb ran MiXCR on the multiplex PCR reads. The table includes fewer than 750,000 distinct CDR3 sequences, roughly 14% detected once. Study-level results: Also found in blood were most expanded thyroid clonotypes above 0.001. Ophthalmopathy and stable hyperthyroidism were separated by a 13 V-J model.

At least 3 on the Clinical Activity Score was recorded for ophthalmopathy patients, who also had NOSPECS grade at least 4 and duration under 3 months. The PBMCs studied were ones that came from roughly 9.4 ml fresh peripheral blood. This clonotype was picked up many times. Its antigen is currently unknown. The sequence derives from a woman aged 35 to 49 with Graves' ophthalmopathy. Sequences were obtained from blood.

The CDR3 is CASSVGGGAKNIQYF. CDR3 sequence (DNA): TGTGCCAGCAGCGTCGGGGGGGGCGCCAAAAACATTCAGTACTTC. V usage is TRBV7-2 and J usage is TRBJ2-4; 8 bases align to TRBD2. This CDR3 has 15 amino acids. Germline CDR1 and CDR2: SGHTA and FQGNSA. V was clipped by 5 bases and J by 1 base; unmatched bases: 4. The full variable domain, rest sourced from reference TRBV7-2 and TRBJ2-4, is GAGVSQSPSNKVTEKGKDVELRCDPISGHTALYWYRQSLGQGLEFLIYFQGNSAPDKSGLPSDRFSAERTGGSVSTLTIQRTQQEDSAVYLCASSVGGGAKNIQYFGAGTRLSVL.